This T cell receptor (beta chain) originates from a study of blood T cell repertoires in COVID-19. The data were produced by immunoSEQ multiplex PCR, yet TCRdb's version contains in-frame clones alone and is incomplete. The table shows about 310,000 clones, with 87% occurring only once. Trimming cost V 5 bases and J 0 bases, with 17 bases left between them. The CDR3 loop spans 16 amino acids. Germline V gene lookup returns CDR1 SEHNR and CDR2 FQNEAQ (reference sequence). The sample was peripheral blood. This chain joins TRBV7-9 and TRBJ2-7, with D maybe TRBD2 (6 bases). The sequence was collected from a man between 18 and 29 years old with active or convalescent COVID-19. The CDR3 loop reads CASSAIGGSDSYEQYF. In DNA, the CDR3 is TGTGCCAGCAGCGCCATCGGGGGTAGCGACTCCTACGAGCAGTACTTC.